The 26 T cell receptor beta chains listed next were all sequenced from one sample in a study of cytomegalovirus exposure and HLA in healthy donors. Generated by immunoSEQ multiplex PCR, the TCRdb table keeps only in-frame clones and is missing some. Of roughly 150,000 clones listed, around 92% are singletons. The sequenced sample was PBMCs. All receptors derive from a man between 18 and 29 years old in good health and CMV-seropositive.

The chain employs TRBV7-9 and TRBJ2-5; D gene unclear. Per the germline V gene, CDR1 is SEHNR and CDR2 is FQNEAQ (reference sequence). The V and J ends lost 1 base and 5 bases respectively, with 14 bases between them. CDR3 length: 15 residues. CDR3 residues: CASSLVGSAMETQYF. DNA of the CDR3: TGTGCCAGCAGCTTAGTTGGCAGTGCAATGGAGACCCAGTACTTC.

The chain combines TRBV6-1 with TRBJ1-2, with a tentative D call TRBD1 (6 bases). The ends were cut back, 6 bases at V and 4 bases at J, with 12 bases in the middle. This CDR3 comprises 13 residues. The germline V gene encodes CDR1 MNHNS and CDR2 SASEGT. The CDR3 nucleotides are TGTGCCAGCAGAGGCCAGGGGATCTATGGCTACACCTTC. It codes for CASRGQGIYGYTF.

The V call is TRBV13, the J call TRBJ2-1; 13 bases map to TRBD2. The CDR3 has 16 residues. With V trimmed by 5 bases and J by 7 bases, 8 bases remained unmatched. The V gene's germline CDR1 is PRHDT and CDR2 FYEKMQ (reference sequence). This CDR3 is CASSPKGTSGTNEQFF. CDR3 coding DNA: TGTGCCAGCAGCCCAAAGGGGACTAGCGGGACGAATGAGCAGTTCTTC.

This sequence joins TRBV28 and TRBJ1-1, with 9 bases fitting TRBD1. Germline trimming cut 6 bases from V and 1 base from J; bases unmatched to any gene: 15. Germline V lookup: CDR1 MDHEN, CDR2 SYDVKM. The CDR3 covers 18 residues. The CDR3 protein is CASSLAFLRTGENTEAFF. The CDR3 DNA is TGTGCCAGCAGCCTCGCGTTCCTACGGACAGGGGAGAACACTGAAGCTTTCTTT.

The CDR3 sequence: CSVEAPRRGRKYNEQFF. The DNA for the CDR3 is TGCAGCGTTGAAGCCCCGCGGCGGGGGCGTAAGTATAATGAGCAGTTCTTC. The chain has TRBV29-1 and TRBJ2-1; D is possibly TRBD2 (7 bases). The germline gives CDR1 SQVTM, CDR2 ANQGSEA. There are 17 residues in the CDR3. Trimming took 1 base from V and 7 from J, leaving 23 bases between them.

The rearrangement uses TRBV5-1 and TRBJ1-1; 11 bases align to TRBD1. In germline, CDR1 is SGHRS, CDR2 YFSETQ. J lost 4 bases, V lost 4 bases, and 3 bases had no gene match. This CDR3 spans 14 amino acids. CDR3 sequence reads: CASSPGTGGTEAFF. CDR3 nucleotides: TGCGCCAGCAGCCCAGGGACAGGGGGCACTGAAGCTTTCTTT.

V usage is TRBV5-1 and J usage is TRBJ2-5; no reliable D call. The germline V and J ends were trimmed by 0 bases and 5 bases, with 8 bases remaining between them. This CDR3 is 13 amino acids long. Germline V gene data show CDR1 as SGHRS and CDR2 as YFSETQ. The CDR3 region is CASSLGSRETQYF. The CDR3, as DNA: TGCGCCAGCAGCTTGGGATCGAGGGAGACCCAGTACTTC.

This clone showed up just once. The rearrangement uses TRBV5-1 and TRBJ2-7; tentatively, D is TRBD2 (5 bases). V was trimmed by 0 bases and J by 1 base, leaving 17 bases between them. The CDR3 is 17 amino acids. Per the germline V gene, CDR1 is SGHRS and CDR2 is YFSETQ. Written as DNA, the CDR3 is TGCGCCAGCAGCTTGGATTTATCGGGGTATATGTCCTACGAGCAGTACTTC. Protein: CASSLDLSGYMSYEQYF.

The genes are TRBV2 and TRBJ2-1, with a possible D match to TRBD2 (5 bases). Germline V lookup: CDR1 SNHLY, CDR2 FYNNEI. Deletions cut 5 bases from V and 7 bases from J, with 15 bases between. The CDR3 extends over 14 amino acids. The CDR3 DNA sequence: TGTGCCAGCAGTCCGGACTCTCCGAGGAATGAGCAGTTCTTC. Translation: CASSPDSPRNEQFF. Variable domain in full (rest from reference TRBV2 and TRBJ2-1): EPEVTQTPSHQVTQMGQEVILRCVPISNHLYFYWYRQILGQKVEFLVSFYNNEISEKSEIFDDQFSVERPDGSNFTLKIRSTKLEDSAMYFCASSPDSPRNEQFFGPGTRLTVL.

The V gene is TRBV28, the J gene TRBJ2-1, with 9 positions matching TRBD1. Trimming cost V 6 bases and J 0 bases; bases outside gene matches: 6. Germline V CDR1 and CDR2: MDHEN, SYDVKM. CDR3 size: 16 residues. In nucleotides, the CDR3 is TGTGCCAGCAGGCGGACAGGGGTGGGCTCCTACAATGAGCAGTTCTTC. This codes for CASRRTGVGSYNEQFF.

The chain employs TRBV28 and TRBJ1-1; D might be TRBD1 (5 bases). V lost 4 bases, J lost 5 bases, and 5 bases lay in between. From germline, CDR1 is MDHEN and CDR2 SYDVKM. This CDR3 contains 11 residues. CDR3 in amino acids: CASSSGTEAFF. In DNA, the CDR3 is TGTGCCAGCAGTTCAGGGACTGAAGCTTTCTTT.

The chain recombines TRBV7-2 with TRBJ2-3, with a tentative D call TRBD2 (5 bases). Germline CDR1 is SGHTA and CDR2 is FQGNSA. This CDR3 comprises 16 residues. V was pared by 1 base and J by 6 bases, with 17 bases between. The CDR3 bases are TGTGCCAGCAGCTTAGTATCGGGAAGCCCCAGCGATACGCAGTATTTT. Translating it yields CASSLVSGSPSDTQYF.

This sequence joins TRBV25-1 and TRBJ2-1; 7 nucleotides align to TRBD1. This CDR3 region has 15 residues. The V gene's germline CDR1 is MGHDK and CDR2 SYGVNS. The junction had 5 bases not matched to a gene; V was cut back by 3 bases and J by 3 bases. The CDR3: CASSEAGGYYNEQFF. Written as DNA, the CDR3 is TGTGCCAGCAGTGAGGCAGGGGGTTACTACAATGAGCAGTTCTTC.

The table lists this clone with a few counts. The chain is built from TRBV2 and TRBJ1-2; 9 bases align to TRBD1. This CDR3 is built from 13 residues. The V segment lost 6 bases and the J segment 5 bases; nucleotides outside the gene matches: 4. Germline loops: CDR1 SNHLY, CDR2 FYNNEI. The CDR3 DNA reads TGTGCCAGCAGCGGAGGACAGGGGTATGGCTACACCTTC. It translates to CASSGGQGYGYTF.

The CDR3 nucleotides are TGTGCCAGCAGTGGAACTAGCGATAGCACAGATACGCAGTATTTT. Translating gives CASSGTSDSTDTQYF. J is TRBJ2-3 and V is TRBV6-4; the match to TRBD2 covers 7 bases. J lost 0 bases, V lost 4 bases, and 4 bases had no gene match. The CDR3 has 15 residues. The germline CDR1 and CDR2 sequences are MRHNA and SNTAGT.

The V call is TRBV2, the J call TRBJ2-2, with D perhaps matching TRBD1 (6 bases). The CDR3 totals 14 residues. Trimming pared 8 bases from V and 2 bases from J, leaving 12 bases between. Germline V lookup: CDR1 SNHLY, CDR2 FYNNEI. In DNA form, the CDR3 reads TGTGCCAGCGCCGGACAGCTAAACACCGGGGAGCTGTTTTTT. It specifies CASAGQLNTGELFF.

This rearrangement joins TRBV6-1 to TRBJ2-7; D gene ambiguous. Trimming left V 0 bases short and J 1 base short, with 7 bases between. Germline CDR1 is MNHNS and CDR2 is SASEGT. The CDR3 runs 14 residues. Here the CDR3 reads CASSEAALSYEQYF. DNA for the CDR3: TGTGCCAGCAGTGAAGCGGCCCTGTCCTACGAGCAGTACTTC.

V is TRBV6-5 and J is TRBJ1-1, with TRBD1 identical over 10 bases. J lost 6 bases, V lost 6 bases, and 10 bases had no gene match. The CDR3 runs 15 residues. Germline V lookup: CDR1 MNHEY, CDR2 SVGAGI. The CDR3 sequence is CASSYGRDRGSEAFF. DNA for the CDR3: TGTGCCAGCAGCTACGGCAGGGACAGGGGATCTGAAGCTTTCTTT.

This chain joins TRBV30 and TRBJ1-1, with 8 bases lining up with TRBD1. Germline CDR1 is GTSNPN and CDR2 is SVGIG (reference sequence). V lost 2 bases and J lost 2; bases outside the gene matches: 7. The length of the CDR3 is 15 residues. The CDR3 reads CAWSFRGTGNTEAFF. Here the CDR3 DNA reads TGTGCCTGGAGTTTCCGCGGGACAGGTAACACTGAAGCTTTCTTT.

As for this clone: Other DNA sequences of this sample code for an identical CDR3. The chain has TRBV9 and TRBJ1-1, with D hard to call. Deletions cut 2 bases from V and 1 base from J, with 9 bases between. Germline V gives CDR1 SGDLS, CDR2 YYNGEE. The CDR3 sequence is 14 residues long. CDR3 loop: CASSVGPGNTEAFF. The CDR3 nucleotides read TGTGCCAGCAGCGTTGGCCCTGGGAACACTGAAGCTTTCTTT.

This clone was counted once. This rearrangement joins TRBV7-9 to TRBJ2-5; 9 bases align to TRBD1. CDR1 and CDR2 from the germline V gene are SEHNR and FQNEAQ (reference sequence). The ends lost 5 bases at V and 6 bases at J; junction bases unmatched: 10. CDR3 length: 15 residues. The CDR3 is CASSPLGQGGQTQYF. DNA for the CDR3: TGTGCCAGCAGCCCTCTGGGACAGGGTGGACAGACCCAGTACTTC.

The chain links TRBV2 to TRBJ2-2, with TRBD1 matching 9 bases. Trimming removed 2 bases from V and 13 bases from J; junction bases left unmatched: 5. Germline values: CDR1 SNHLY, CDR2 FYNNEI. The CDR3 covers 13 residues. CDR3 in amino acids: CASSERTGGTLFF. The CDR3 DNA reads TGTGCCAGCAGTGAAAGAACAGGGGGCACGCTGTTTTTT.

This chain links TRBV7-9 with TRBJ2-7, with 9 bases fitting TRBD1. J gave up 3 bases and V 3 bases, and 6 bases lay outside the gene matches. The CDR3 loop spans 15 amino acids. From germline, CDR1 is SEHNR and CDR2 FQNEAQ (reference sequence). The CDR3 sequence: CASSFPGQGNYEQYF. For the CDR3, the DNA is TGTGCCAGCAGCTTCCCGGGACAGGGTAACTACGAGCAGTACTTC.

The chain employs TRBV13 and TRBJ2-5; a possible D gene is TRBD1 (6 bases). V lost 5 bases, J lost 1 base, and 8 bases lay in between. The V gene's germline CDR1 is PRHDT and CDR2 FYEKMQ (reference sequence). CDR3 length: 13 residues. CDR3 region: CASSKDSQETQYF. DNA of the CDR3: TGTGCCAGCAGCAAGGACAGCCAAGAGACCCAGTACTTC.

The DNA of the CDR3 is TGTGCCAGCAGCGTAACTAGCGGGAGCTTCCCCGGGGAGCTGTTTTTT. Translation gives CASSVTSGSFPGELFF. The genes are TRBV7-9 and TRBJ2-2; 11 bases agree with TRBD2. CDR1 is SEHNR, CDR2 FQNEAQ, per germline (reference sequence). The CDR3 has 16 residues. Trimming cost V 5 bases and J 6 bases; bases outside gene matches: 8.

CDR3 residues: CASSSSGRWVNEQFF. The CDR3 region has the DNA TGTGCCAGCAGTTCAAGCGGGAGGTGGGTCAATGAGCAGTTCTTC. The chain links TRBV28 to TRBJ2-1; 9 positions match TRBD2. This CDR3 comprises 15 residues. The germline gives CDR1 MDHEN, CDR2 SYDVKM. V was pared by 4 bases and J by 6 bases, with 7 bases of the junction left unmatched.